This TCR beta chain derives from a study of blood T cells in healthy people across ages. Study-wide points: When one million T cells were used, diversity estimates were thought to be underestimates. Researchers report that TCR beta diversity correlated strongly with naive T cell percentage.

The CDR3 runs to 16 residues. Germline V lookup: CDR1 LGHNA, CDR2 YSLEER. Losses at the gene ends were 4 bases for V and 4 bases for J; bases not matched to a gene: 10. As concerns this clonotype: Its specificity is unknown.

The second PCR ran about 6 to 12 cycles with a sample-barcoded 5' primer and J-beta primers. TCRdb recomputed calls from the 5' RACE reads with MiXCR, one row per CDR3 protein. Of fewer than 2,000,000 distinct CDR3 sequences listed, about 39% are singletons. This sequence was found in a human donor in good health. The V and J genes are TRBV4-3 and TRBJ2-1; 7 positions match TRBD1. The sequenced material came from blood. CDR3 DNA sequence: TGCGCCAGCAGCCGGAACCGGGACAGTGATTACAATGAGCAGTTCTTC. It yields the protein CASSRNRDSDYNEQFF.